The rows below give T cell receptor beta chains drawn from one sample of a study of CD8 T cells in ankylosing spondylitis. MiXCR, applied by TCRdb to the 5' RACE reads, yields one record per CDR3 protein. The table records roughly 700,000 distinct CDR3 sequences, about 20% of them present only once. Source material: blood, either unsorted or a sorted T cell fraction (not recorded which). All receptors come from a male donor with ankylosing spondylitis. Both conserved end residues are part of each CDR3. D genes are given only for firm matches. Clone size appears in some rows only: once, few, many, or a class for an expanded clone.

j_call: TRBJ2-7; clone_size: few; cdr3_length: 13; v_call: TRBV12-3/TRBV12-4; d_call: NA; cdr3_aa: CASRTDNSYEQYF; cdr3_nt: TGTGCCAGCAGAACAGACAACTCCTACGAGCAGTACTTC
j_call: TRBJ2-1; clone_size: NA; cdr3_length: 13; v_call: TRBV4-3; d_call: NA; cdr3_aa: CASSQEGDDEQFF; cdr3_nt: TGCGCCAGCAGCCAAGAAGGCGACGATGAGCAGTTCTTC
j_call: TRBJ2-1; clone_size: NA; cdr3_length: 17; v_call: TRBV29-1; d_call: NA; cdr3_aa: CSVEDGASWSSYNEQFF; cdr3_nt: TGCAGCGTTGAAGATGGGGCTAGCTGGAGCTCCTACAATGAGCAGTTCTTC
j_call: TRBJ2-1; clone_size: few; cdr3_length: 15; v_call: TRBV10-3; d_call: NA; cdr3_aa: CAINGGGRVNNEQFF; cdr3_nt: TGTGCCATCAACGGAGGGGGCAGGGTAAACAATGAGCAGTTCTTC
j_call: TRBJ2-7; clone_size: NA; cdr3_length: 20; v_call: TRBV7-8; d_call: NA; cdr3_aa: CASSLVPGRSYEAKSYEQYF; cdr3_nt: TGTGCCAGCAGCTTAGTGCCGGGACGAAGCTACGAGGCTAAAAGCTACGAGCAGTACTTC
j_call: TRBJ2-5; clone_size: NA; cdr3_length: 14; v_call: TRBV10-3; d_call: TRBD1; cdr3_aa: CAIKGQGSTETQYF; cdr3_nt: TGTGCCATCAAAGGACAGGGGTCGACGGAGACCCAGTACTTC
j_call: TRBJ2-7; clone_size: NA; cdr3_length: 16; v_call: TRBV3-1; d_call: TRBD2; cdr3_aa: CASSHGVAGGPYEQYF; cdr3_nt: TGTGCCAGCAGCCACGGGGTAGCGGGGGGACCATACGAGCAGTACTTC
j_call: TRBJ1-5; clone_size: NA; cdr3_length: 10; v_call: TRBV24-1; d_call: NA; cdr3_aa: CATTFQPQHF; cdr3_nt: TGTGCCACCACCTTTCAGCCCCAGCATTTT
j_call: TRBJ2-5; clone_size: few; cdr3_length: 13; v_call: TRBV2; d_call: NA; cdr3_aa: CASRWDLGETQYF; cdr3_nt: TGTGCCAGCAGATGGGATCTAGGGGAGACCCAGTACTTC
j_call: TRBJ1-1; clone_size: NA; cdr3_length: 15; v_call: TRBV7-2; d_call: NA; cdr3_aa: CASSLSPPPNTEAFF; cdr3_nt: TGTGCCAGCAGCTTATCTCCCCCTCCGAACACTGAAGCTTTCTTT
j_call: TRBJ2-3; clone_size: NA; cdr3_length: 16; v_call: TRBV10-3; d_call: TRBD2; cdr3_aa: CAISEAVAGGADTQYF; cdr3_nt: TGTGCCATCAGTGAAGCCGTAGCGGGAGGGGCAGATACGCAGTATTTT
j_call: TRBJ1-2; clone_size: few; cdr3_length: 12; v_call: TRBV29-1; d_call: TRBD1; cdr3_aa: CSVEGQVNGYTF; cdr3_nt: TGCAGCGTGGAGGGACAGGTTAATGGCTACACCTTC
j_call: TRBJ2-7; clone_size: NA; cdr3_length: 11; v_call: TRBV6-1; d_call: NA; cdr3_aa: CASREYYEQYF; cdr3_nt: TGTGCCAGCAGGGAATATTACGAGCAGTACTTC
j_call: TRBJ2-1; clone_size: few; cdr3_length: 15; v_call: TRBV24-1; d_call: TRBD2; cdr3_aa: CATQTREGRGDEQFF; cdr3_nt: TGTGCCACCCAAACCCGGGAGGGCCGGGGTGATGAGCAGTTCTTC
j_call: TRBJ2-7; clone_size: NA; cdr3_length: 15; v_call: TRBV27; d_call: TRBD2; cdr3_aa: CASSFIVSGRDEQYF; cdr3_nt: TGTGCCAGCAGTTTCATAGTTAGCGGGAGAGACGAGCAGTACTTC
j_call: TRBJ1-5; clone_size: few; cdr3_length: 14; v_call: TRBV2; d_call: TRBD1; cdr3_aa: CASSRGQGSQPQHF; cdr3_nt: TGTGCCAGCAGTAGGGGACAGGGAAGTCAGCCCCAGCATTTT
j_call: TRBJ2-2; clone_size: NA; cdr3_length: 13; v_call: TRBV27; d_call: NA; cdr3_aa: CASSPQRAGELFF; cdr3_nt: TGTGCCAGCAGTCCTCAGAGGGCCGGGGAGCTGTTTTTT
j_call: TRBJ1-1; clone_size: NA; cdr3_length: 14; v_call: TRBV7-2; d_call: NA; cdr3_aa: CASSLVGAASEAFF; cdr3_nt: TGTGCCAGCAGCTTAGTAGGGGCGGCTTCTGAAGCTTTCTTT
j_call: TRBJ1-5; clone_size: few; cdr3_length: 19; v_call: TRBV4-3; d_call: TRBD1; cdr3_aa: CASSQVPGTGYGGNQPQHF; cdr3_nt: TGCGCCAGCAGCCAAGTTCCCGGGACAGGCTACGGAGGCAATCAGCCCCAGCATTTT
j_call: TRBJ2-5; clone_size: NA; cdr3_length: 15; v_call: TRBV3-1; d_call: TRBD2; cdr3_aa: CASSRPTGGGETQYF; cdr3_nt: TGTGCCAGCAGCCGTCCCACGGGGGGGGGGGAGACCCAGTACTTC
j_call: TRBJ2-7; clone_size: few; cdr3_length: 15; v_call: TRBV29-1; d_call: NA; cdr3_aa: CSVASGQVSSYEQYF; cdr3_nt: TGCAGCGTTGCAAGTGGGCAGGTCTCCTCCTACGAGCAGTACTTC
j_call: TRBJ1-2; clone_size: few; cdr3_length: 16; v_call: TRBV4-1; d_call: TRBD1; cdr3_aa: CASSPPGQKQHHGYTF; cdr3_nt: TGCGCCAGCAGCCCCCCGGGACAGAAGCAACATCATGGCTACACCTTC
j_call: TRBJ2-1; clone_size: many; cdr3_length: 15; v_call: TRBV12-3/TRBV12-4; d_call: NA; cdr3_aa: CASNYDSRPYNEQFF; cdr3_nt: TGTGCCAGCAACTACGACAGCCGACCCTACAATGAGCAGTTCTTC
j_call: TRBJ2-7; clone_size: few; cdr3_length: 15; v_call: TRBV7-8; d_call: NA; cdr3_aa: CASSLGAGPTYEQYF; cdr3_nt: TGTGCCAGCAGCTTAGGGGCAGGACCCACCTACGAGCAGTACTTC
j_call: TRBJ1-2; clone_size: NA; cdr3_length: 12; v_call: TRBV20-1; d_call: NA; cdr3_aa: CSAIGGERGYTF; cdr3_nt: TGCAGTGCTATAGGCGGAGAGAGGGGCTACACCTTC
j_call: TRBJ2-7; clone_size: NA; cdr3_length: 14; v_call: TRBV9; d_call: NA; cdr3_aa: CASSVQGTSYEQYF; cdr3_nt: TGTGCCAGCAGCGTACAGGGGACCTCCTACGAGCAGTACTTC
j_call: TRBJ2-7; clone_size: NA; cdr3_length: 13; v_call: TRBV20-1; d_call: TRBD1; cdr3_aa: CSASWQARGEQYF; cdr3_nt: TGCAGTGCTAGTTGGCAGGCCAGGGGGGAGCAGTACTTC
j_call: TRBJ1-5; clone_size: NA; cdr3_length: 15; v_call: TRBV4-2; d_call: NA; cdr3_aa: CASSQEFFGDQPQHF; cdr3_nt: TGTGCCAGCAGCCAAGAATTCTTTGGGGACCAGCCCCAGCATTTT
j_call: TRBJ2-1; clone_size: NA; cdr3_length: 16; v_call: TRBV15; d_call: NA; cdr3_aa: CATSRPRDSQYNEQFF; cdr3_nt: TGTGCCACCAGCAGACCTCGGGACTCCCAATACAATGAGCAGTTCTTC
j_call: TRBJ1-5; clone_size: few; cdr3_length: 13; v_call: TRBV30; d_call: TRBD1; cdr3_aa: CAWGQGRNQPQHF; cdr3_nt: TGTGCCTGGGGACAGGGGCGGAATCAGCCCCAGCATTTT
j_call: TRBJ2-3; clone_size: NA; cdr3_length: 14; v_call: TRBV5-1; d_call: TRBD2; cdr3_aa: CASSLPSGGAEVYF; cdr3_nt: TGCGCCAGCAGCTTGCCAAGCGGGGGGGCCGAGGTGTATTTT
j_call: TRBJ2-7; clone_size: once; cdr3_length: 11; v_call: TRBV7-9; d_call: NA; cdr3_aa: CASGVGREQYF; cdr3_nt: TGTGCCAGTGGGGTTGGTCGGGAGCAGTACTTC
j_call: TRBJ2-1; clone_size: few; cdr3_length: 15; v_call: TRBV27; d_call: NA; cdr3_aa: CASSSYGPRDNEQFF; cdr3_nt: TGTGCCAGCAGTTCCTACGGCCCTAGGGACAATGAGCAGTTCTTC
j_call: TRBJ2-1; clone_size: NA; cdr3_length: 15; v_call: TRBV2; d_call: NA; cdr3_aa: CASSAQRLSYNEQFF; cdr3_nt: TGTGCCAGCAGTGCCCAGCGGCTCTCCTACAATGAGCAGTTCTTC
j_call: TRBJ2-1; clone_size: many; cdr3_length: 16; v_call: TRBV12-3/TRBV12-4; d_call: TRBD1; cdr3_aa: CASRRRGTGGRDEQFF; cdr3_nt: TGTGCCAGCAGACGGAGGGGGACAGGGGGTAGAGATGAGCAGTTCTTC
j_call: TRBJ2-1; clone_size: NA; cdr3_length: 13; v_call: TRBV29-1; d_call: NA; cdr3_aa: CSARPPGPNEQFF; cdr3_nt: TGCAGCGCCCGCCCCCCAGGGCCCAATGAGCAGTTCTTC
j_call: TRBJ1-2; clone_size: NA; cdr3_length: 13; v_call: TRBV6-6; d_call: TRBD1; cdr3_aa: CASSYGTANGYTF; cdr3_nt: TGTGCCAGCAGTTACGGGACAGCAAATGGCTACACCTTC
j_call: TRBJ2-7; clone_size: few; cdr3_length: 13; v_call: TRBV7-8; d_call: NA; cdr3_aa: CASSLKDVGEQYF; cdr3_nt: TGTGCCAGCAGCTTGAAAGACGTGGGGGAGCAGTACTTC
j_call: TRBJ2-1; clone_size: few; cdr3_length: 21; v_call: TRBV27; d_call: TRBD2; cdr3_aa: CASSRLPFTSGRGGGSYEQFF; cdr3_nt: TGTGCCAGCAGTCGGCTACCCTTCACTAGCGGGAGGGGGGGAGGATCCTATGAGCAGTTCTTC
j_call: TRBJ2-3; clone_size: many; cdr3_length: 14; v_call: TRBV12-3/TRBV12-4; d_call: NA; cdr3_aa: CASKNRASTDTQYF; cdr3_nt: TGTGCCAGCAAAAACAGGGCTAGCACAGATACGCAGTATTTT
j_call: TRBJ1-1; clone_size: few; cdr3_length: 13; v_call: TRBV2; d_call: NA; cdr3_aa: CASSGREGTEAFF; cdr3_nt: TGTGCCAGCAGTGGCAGGGAGGGCACTGAAGCTTTCTTT
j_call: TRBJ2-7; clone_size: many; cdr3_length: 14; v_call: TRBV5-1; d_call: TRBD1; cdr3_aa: CASSLAGTDYEQYF; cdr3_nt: TGCGCCAGCAGCTTGGCCGGGACAGACTACGAGCAGTACTTC
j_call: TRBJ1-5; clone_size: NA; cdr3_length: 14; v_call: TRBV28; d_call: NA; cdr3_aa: CASSAPAPNQPQHF; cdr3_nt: TGTGCCAGCAGTGCGCCGGCCCCCAATCAGCCCCAGCATTTT
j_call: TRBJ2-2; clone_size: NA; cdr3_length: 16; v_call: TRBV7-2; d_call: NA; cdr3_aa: CASSLVPISNTGELFF; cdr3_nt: TGTGCCAGCAGCTTAGTTCCCATTTCGAACACCGGGGAGCTGTTTTTT
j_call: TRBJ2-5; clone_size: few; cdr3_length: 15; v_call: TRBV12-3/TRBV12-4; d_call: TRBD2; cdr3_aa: CASSLQRGIRQTQYF; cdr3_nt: TGTGCCAGCAGTTTACAGCGGGGGATTCGGCAGACCCAGTACTTC